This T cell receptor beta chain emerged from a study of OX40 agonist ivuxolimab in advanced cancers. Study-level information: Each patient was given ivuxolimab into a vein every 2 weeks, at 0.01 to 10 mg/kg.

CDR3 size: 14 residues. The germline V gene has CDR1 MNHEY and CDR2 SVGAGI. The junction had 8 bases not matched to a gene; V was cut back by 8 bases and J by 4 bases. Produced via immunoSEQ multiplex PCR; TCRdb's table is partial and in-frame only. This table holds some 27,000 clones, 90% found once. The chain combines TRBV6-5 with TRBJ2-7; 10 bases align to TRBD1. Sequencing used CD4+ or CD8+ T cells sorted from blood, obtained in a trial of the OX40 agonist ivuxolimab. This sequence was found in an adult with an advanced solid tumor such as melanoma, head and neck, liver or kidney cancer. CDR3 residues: CASSETGGEYEQYF. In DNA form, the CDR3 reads TGTGCCAGCTCCGAGACAGGGGGCGAATACGAGCAGTACTTC.